These 20 T cell receptor beta chains originate from one sample sequenced in a study of blood T cell repertoires in COVID-19. Method: immunoSEQ multiplex PCR; TCRdb's copy keeps in-frame clones and lacks some. The table shows about 34,000 clones, with roughly three quarters occurring only once. The sample taken for sequencing was peripheral blood. The receptor source for this set is a man older than 75 with acute or convalescent COVID-19.

This clone was counted at least ten times. The chain uses TRBV3-1 (or the pseudogene TRBV3-2) and TRBJ1-5; D is ambiguous. V lost 4 bases and J 3 bases, leaving 4 bases between the germline ends. This CDR3 is 12 amino acids long. CDR1 is LGHDT and CDR2 is YNNKEL in the germline V gene (reference sequence). CDR3 loop: CASSLINQPQHF. The CDR3 nucleotides are TGTGCCAGCAGCCTTATCAATCAGCCCCAGCATTTT.

The rearrangement links TRBV4-2 to TRBJ2-3; 9 bases align to TRBD2. Germline trimming cut 6 bases from V and 1 base from J; bases unmatched to any gene: 11. This CDR3 contains 17 residues. Germline lookup yields CDR1 LGHNA and CDR2 YNFKEQ. CDR3 nucleotide sequence: TGTGCCAGCAGTACTTCCCGGACTAGCGTTGGCACAGATACGCAGTATTTT. Translating it yields CASSTSRTSVGTDTQYF.

The CDR3 is CASSMGAGYGYTF. The CDR3 nucleotides read TGCGCCAGCAGCATGGGGGCAGGCTATGGCTACACCTTC. The J gene is TRBJ1-2, the V gene TRBV5-1, with a tentative D call TRBD1 (6 bases). V lost 4 bases and J 4 bases, leaving 11 bases between the germline ends. The CDR3 is 13 amino acids. Germline lookup yields CDR1 SGHRS and CDR2 YFSETQ.

This rearrangement joins TRBV30 to TRBJ2-7; TRBD1 might be the D (6 bases). V was clipped by 1 base and J by 2 bases, with 12 bases between them. CDR1 is GTSNPN, CDR2 SVGIG, per germline (reference sequence). The CDR3 is 14 amino acids. DNA for the CDR3: TGTGCCTGGAGTGGCCGGGACATTACCTACGAGCAGTACTTC. Translating it yields CAWSGRDITYEQYF.

The rearrangement uses TRBV5-5 and TRBJ1-1; TRBD1 might be the D (6 bases). V lost 2 bases, J lost 6 bases, and 11 bases lay in between. CDR3 length: 13 residues. The germline V gene encodes CDR1 SGHKS and CDR2 YYEKEE (reference sequence). The CDR3 DNA follows: TGTGCCAGCAGCTTTTTGGCAGGGGCTGAAGCTTTCTTT. It yields the protein CASSFLAGAEAFF. Full variable domain (missing parts from reference TRBV5-5 and TRBJ1-1): DAGVTQSPTHLIKTRGQQVTLRCSPISGHKSVSWYQQVLGQGPQFIFQYYEKEERGRGNFPDRFSARQFPNYSSELNVNALLLGDSALYLCASSFLAGAEAFFGQGTRLTVV.

The chain carries TRBV18 and TRBJ2-1; 10 nucleotides agree with TRBD1. The CDR3 is made up of 15 amino acids. The J segment lost 6 bases and the V segment lost 3 bases, leaving 5 bases of the junction unmatched. Germline V gene lookup returns CDR1 KGHSH and CDR2 LQKENI. The CDR3 loop is CASSPGQGIANEQFF. In DNA form, the CDR3 reads TGTGCCAGCTCACCGGGACAGGGGATTGCCAATGAGCAGTTCTTC.

This clone has only a few counts. V and J are TRBV5-1 and TRBJ2-1, with TRBD1 identical over 8 bases. The V gene's germline CDR1 is SGHRS and CDR2 YFSETQ. The CDR3 is made up of 14 amino acids. The trim removed 4 bases at V and 7 bases at J, leaving 7 bases unmatched. CDR3 sequence: CASSVRDRMNEQFF. In DNA, the CDR3 is TGCGCCAGCAGCGTGCGGGACAGGATGAATGAGCAGTTCTTC.

The chain has TRBV3-1 (or the pseudogene TRBV3-2) and TRBJ2-3, with 9 bases aligning to TRBD2. This CDR3 region has 19 residues. Germline values: CDR1 LGHDT, CDR2 YNNKEL (reference sequence). V lost 3 bases and J lost 1; bases outside the gene matches: 14. The CDR3 region has the DNA TGTGCCAGCAGCCAGATGTCCCGCGCGGGGGGGCAAGGCACAGATACGCAGTATTTT. It codes for CASSQMSRAGGQGTDTQYF.

V is TRBV10-3 and J is TRBJ2-7; 8 nucleotides line up with TRBD1. Germline V gene data show CDR1 as ENHRY and CDR2 as SYGVKD. J gave up 5 bases and V 0 bases, and 3 bases lay outside the gene matches. The CDR3 spans 14 residues. The CDR3 region has the DNA TGTGCCATCAGTGAGTCGACAGGGGCCCACGAGCAGTACTTC. Amino acid sequence: CAISESTGAHEQYF.

This chain joins TRBV19 and TRBJ1-1; 7 bases match TRBD1. The CDR3 extends over 13 amino acids. Per the germline V gene, CDR1 is LNHDA and CDR2 is SQIVND (reference sequence). V shed 8 bases, J shed 1 base, and the junction held 4 bases outside the gene matches. The CDR3 DNA reads as TGTGCCAGTGAAGACAGGGAGAACACTGAAGCTTTCTTT. Protein: CASEDRENTEAFF. The complete variable domain, with remaining parts taken from reference TRBV19 and TRBJ1-1, reads DGGITQSPKYLFRKEGQNVTLSCEQNLNHDAMYWYRQDPGQGLRLIYYSQIVNDFQKGDIAEGYSVSREKKESFPLTVTSAQKNPTAFYLCASEDRENTEAFFGQGTRLTVV.

J is TRBJ2-1 and V is TRBV18; 8 bases fit TRBD1. The CDR3 is made up of 15 amino acids. The germline gives CDR1 KGHSH, CDR2 LQKENI. Trimming took 3 bases from V and 9 from J; bases not matched to a gene: 10. The CDR3 DNA is TGTGCCAGCTCACCCGGGACAACACAGGGGGGTGAGCAGTTCTTC. This gives the protein CASSPGTTQGGEQFF.

This clone is a singleton in its sample. The chain combines TRBV3-1 (or the pseudogene TRBV3-2) with TRBJ2-5; a possible D gene is TRBD1 (6 bases). The V and J ends lost 0 bases and 2 bases respectively, with 7 bases between them. CDR1 is LGHDT, CDR2 YNNKEL, per germline (reference sequence). The CDR3 sequence is 14 residues long. This CDR3 reads CASSQEGGQETQYF. The CDR3 nucleotides are TGTGCCAGCAGCCAAGAAGGGGGACAAGAGACCCAGTACTTC.

This CDR3 reads CASSLAPGQGYNEQFF. The CDR3 nucleotides read TGCGCCAGCAGCTTGGCCCCGGGACAGGGGTACAATGAGCAGTTCTTC. The rearrangement uses TRBV5-1 and TRBJ2-1, with 10 positions matching TRBD1. Trimming removed 0 bases from V and 4 bases from J; junction bases left unmatched: 4. CDR3 length: 16 amino acids. The V gene's germline CDR1 is SGHRS and CDR2 YFSETQ.

J is TRBJ1-2 and V is TRBV19; D ambiguous. In germline, CDR1 is LNHDA, CDR2 SQIVND (reference sequence). Trimming removed 7 bases from V and 4 bases from J, with 16 bases in between. CDR3 size: 14 residues. The CDR3 protein is CASTYGEHTYGYTF. The CDR3 DNA follows: TGTGCCAGTACGTACGGGGAACATACCTATGGCTACACCTTC.

V is TRBV7-2 and J is TRBJ2-1; tentative D call: TRBD2 (6 bases). Germline assignment: CDR1 SGHTA and CDR2 FQGNSA. The CDR3 runs 16 residues. Trimming took 5 bases from V and 0 from J, leaving 14 bases between them. CDR3 nucleotide sequence: TGTGCCAGCAGCCGTACGCGGGGCAGCTCCTACAATGAGCAGTTCTTC. The encoded protein is CASSRTRGSSYNEQFF.

This clone was observed a single time. The chain is built from TRBV6-5 and TRBJ1-2; possible D gene TRBD1, 5 bases. With 5 bases removed from V and 4 bases from J, the gap between germline ends came to 14 bases. Per the germline V gene, CDR1 is MNHEY and CDR2 is SVGAGI. This CDR3 spans 14 amino acids. Written as DNA, the CDR3 is TGTGCCAGCAGTCGTCAGGGATCGGTCTATGGCTACACCTTC. It specifies CASSRQGSVYGYTF.

The V call is TRBV5-1, the J call TRBJ2-3, with a possible D match to TRBD2 (6 bases). CDR1 is SGHRS and CDR2 is YFSETQ in the germline V gene. Trimming took 4 bases from V and 0 from J, leaving 15 bases between them. The CDR3 contains 16 residues. CDR3 DNA: TGCGCCAGCAGCATTGGGACTTTCCCTAGCACAGATACGCAGTATTTT. Protein product: CASSIGTFPSTDTQYF.

The genes are TRBV28 and TRBJ1-1; no clear D. CDR1 is MDHEN and CDR2 is SYDVKM in the germline V gene. V was trimmed by 2 bases and J by 4 bases, leaving 11 bases between them. The CDR3 sequence is 14 residues long. This CDR3 is CASSLRGWVTEAFF. The CDR3 DNA follows: TGTGCCAGCAGTTTACGGGGATGGGTCACTGAAGCTTTCTTT.

The CDR3 loop reads CASSLGPRQGAMAFF. The DNA for the CDR3 is TGTGCCAGCAGCTTAGGCCCTCGACAGGGGGCGATGGCTTTCTTT. V and J are TRBV7-2 and TRBJ1-1; 10 bases line up with TRBD1. The V gene's germline CDR1 is SGHTA and CDR2 FQGNSA. This CDR3 is 15 amino acids long. J lost 11 bases, V lost 1 base, and 10 bases had no gene match.

The V and J genes are TRBV6-5 and TRBJ1-4, with TRBD1 matching 9 bases. The germline gives CDR1 MNHEY, CDR2 SVGAGI. CDR3 length: 15 residues. V trimming: 6 bases; J trimming: 8 bases; junction bases outside the gene matches: 10. The CDR3 sequence: CASRSPGQGKEKLFF. CDR3 in DNA: TGTGCCAGCAGGTCCCCGGGACAGGGAAAAGAAAAACTGTTTTTT.